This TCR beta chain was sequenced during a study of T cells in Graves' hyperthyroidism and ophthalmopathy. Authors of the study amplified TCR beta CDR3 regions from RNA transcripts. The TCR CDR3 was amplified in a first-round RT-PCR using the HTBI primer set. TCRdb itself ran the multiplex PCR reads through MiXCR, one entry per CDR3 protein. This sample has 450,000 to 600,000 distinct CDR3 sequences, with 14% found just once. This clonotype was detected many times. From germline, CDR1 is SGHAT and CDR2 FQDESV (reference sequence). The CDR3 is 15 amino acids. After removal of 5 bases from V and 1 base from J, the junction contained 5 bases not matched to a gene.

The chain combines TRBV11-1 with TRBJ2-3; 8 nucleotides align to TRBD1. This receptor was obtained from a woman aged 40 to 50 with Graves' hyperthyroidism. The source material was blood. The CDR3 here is CASSLWGQGTDTQYF. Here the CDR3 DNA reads TGTGCCAGCAGCCTATGGGGACAGGGCACAGATACGCAGTATTTT. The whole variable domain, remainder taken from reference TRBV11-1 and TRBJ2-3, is EAEVAQSPRYKITEKSQAVAFWCDPISGHATLYWYRQILGQGPELLVQFQDESVVDDSQLPKDRFSAERLKGVDSTLKIQPAELGDSAMYLCASSLWGQGTDTQYFGPGTRLTVL.